This T cell receptor (beta chain) was found in a study of OX40 agonist ivuxolimab in advanced cancers. The data were produced by immunoSEQ multiplex PCR, yet TCRdb's version contains in-frame clones alone and is incomplete. The table records some 97,000 clones, almost 90% of them present only once. V lost 6 bases and J lost 4, with 15 bases in between. In germline, CDR1 is MNHEY, CDR2 SMNVEV (reference sequence). The CDR3 covers 14 residues. The chain has TRBV27 and TRBJ1-2; perhaps TRBD1 as D (5 bases). This sequence was found in an adult with an advanced solid tumor such as melanoma, head and neck, liver or kidney cancer. Source: CD4+ or CD8+ T cells sorted from blood, taken in a trial of the OX40 agonist ivuxolimab. DNA of the CDR3: TGTGCCAGCAGATCCTACAGGACCCCCTATGGCTACACCTTC. Translated, it gives CASRSYRTPYGYTF.